A selection of T cell receptor beta chains follows, all from one sample in a study of T cells in Graves' hyperthyroidism and ophthalmopathy. Via MiXCR, TCRdb re-called the multiplex PCR reads, giving one row per CDR3 protein. The sample yields about half a million distinct CDR3 sequences, approximately 25% seen once. Sequenced sample: blood. The source of these receptors is a woman aged 25 to 45 with Graves' ophthalmopathy. Both conserved end residues are trimmed from each CDR3. Fields, in order: J gene, V gene, CDR3 protein.

j_gene: TRBJ2-5; v_gene: TRBV29-1; CDR3aa: SVEPGRLDKQETQY
j_gene: TRBJ1-5; v_gene: TRBV12-3/TRBV12-4; CDR3aa: ASSFYQGQPQH
j_gene: TRBJ2-5; v_gene: TRBV6-2/TRBV6-3; CDR3aa: ASSYGRETQY
j_gene: TRBJ1-2; v_gene: TRBV6-2/TRBV6-3; CDR3aa: ASTAKAVNYGYT
j_gene: TRBJ2-7; v_gene: TRBV28; CDR3aa: ASSLIGNSYEQY
j_gene: TRBJ1-4; v_gene: TRBV4-3; CDR3aa: ASSQGQEEKLF
j_gene: TRBJ2-7; v_gene: TRBV4-2; CDR3aa: ASSPQRDSYEQY
j_gene: TRBJ2-5; v_gene: TRBV5-6; CDR3aa: ASSLTRGGGETQY
j_gene: TRBJ1-5; v_gene: TRBV11-1; CDR3aa: ASSGHLPGVGFGQPQH
j_gene: TRBJ2-7; v_gene: TRBV7-6; CDR3aa: ASSLRPGGNYEQY
j_gene: TRBJ1-5; v_gene: TRBV12-3/TRBV12-4; CDR3aa: ASSLRAGQPQH
j_gene: TRBJ2-5; v_gene: TRBV11-2; CDR3aa: ASSLGHIQETQY
j_gene: TRBJ1-1; v_gene: TRBV30; CDR3aa: AWSVGLGTEAF
j_gene: TRBJ1-1; v_gene: TRBV12-3/TRBV12-4; CDR3aa: ASSNTGNTEAF
j_gene: TRBJ2-7; v_gene: TRBV28; CDR3aa: ASMDRGPGIIGANYEQY
j_gene: TRBJ1-2; v_gene: TRBV7-9; CDR3aa: ASSSDISNYGYT
j_gene: TRBJ2-7; v_gene: TRBV6-2/TRBV6-3; CDR3aa: ASKLGAHYEQY
j_gene: TRBJ2-1; v_gene: TRBV7-2; CDR3aa: ASSFANLVEQF
j_gene: TRBJ1-2; v_gene: TRBV4-1; CDR3aa: ASSQGTSGGSFAGYT
j_gene: TRBJ2-7; v_gene: TRBV28; CDR3aa: ASSSPPSGSYEQY
j_gene: TRBJ2-6; v_gene: TRBV18; CDR3aa: ASSPHGAILISGANVLT
j_gene: TRBJ2-7; v_gene: TRBV5-1; CDR3aa: ASSFGKWDTPYEQY
j_gene: TRBJ1-1; v_gene: TRBV18; CDR3aa: ASSPMGLDTEAF
j_gene: TRBJ1-1; v_gene: TRBV5-1; CDR3aa: ASSLTPGQGMNTEAF
j_gene: TRBJ2-7; v_gene: TRBV7-9; CDR3aa: ASSTGQGPLEQY
j_gene: TRBJ1-3; v_gene: TRBV28; CDR3aa: ASSPIAGNTIY
j_gene: TRBJ2-7; v_gene: TRBV10-3; CDR3aa: AISESREQY
j_gene: TRBJ1-2; v_gene: TRBV6-1; CDR3aa: ASRDRGMTLNGYT
j_gene: TRBJ2-7; v_gene: TRBV27; CDR3aa: ASGVAGGRVYEQY
j_gene: TRBJ2-5; v_gene: TRBV7-2; CDR3aa: ASSLTSGKETQY
j_gene: TRBJ1-2; v_gene: TRBV6-1; CDR3aa: ASSEPGQVFYGYT
j_gene: TRBJ2-7; v_gene: TRBV27; CDR3aa: ASSLTGDSYEQY
j_gene: TRBJ1-5; v_gene: TRBV19; CDR3aa: ATRLGGNQPQH
j_gene: TRBJ2-7; v_gene: TRBV28; CDR3aa: ASSLSEPNYEQY
j_gene: TRBJ2-5; v_gene: TRBV6-1; CDR3aa: ASRRGQGPQETQY
j_gene: TRBJ2-5; v_gene: TRBV10-3; CDR3aa: AISDKSTQETQY
j_gene: TRBJ1-1; v_gene: TRBV6-2/TRBV6-3; CDR3aa: ASRNRGEAF
j_gene: TRBJ2-7; v_gene: TRBV6-1; CDR3aa: ASSKRGDSLGEQY
j_gene: TRBJ2-5; v_gene: TRBV6-1; CDR3aa: ASRDRDRVQETQY
j_gene: TRBJ2-3; v_gene: TRBV12-3/TRBV12-4; CDR3aa: ATEAGGVDTQY
j_gene: TRBJ2-7; v_gene: TRBV10-3; CDR3aa: AIRGQGVHEQY
j_gene: TRBJ2-2; v_gene: TRBV7-3; CDR3aa: ASSPKRGGPNTGELF
j_gene: TRBJ1-2; v_gene: TRBV18; CDR3aa: ASSTGLDYGYT
j_gene: TRBJ2-7; v_gene: TRBV7-3; CDR3aa: ASSLRDGSSYEQY
j_gene: TRBJ1-5; v_gene: TRBV25-1; CDR3aa: ASSGDRDSSNQPPH
j_gene: TRBJ2-5; v_gene: TRBV5-1; CDR3aa: ASSYSGQGWETQY
j_gene: TRBJ1-5; v_gene: TRBV19; CDR3aa: ASRLGVGNQPQH
j_gene: TRBJ2-3; v_gene: TRBV5-1; CDR3aa: ASSLAPTGGGTDTQY
j_gene: TRBJ1-2; v_gene: TRBV6-4; CDR3aa: ASSEGQDYGHT
j_gene: TRBJ2-5; v_gene: TRBV9; CDR3aa: ASSAFGAGGETQY
j_gene: TRBJ1-5; v_gene: TRBV6-5; CDR3aa: ASSSSDSSNQPQH
j_gene: TRBJ1-1; v_gene: TRBV7-2; CDR3aa: ASTSPTQHGYKAF
j_gene: TRBJ1-2; v_gene: TRBV12-3/TRBV12-4; CDR3aa: ASSFIGTGDGYT
j_gene: TRBJ1-1; v_gene: TRBV12-3/TRBV12-4; CDR3aa: ASSRDTRGTEAF